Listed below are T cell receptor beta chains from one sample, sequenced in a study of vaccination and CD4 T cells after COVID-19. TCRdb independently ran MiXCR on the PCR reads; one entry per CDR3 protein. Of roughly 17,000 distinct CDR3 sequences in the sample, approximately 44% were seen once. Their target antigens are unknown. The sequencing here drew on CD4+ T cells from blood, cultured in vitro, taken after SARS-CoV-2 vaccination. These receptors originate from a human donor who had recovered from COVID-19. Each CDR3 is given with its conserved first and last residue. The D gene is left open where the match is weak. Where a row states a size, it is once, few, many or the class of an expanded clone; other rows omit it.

TGTGCCAGCAGTCCAGCAGGGGGTTCTAATTCACCCCTCCACTTT CASSPAGGSNSPLHF TRBD1 TRBV28 NA TRBJ1-6
TGCGCCAGCAGCATCCGGGGATACGAGCAGTACTTC CASSIRGYEQYF NA TRBV5-1 few TRBJ2-7
TGTGCCAGCAGTTACTCTCAGGACTTTAACTATGGCTACACCTTC CASSYSQDFNYGYTF NA TRBV6-2/TRBV6-3 NA TRBJ1-2
TGTGCCAGCTCACCCCTTGGCGGGACCGGGGAGCTGTTTTTT CASSPLGGTGELFF NA TRBV18 NA TRBJ2-2
TGTGCCAGCAGCTTAACTGGGACGTACCAAGAGACCCAGTACTTC CASSLTGTYQETQYF NA TRBV7-3 NA TRBJ2-5
TGTGCCAGCAGTTGGCAGTGGGATGAGCAGTTCTTC CASSWQWDEQFF NA TRBV6-5 few TRBJ2-1
TGTGCCAGCAGTGACCGACTAGCGGGAGCAGATACGCAGTATTTT CASSDRLAGADTQYF TRBD2 TRBV6-4 NA TRBJ2-3
TGCAGTGCTAGACTCGGACTAGCGGGAGTCCGGGAGCAGTTCTTC CSARLGLAGVREQFF TRBD2 TRBV20-1 NA TRBJ2-1
TGTGCCATCAGTGAAGGGAATGAGCAGTTCTTC CAISEGNEQFF NA TRBV10-3 NA TRBJ2-1
TGCGCCAGCAGCCAATCTACAGTTCAGCCCCAGCATTTT CASSQSTVQPQHF NA TRBV4-3 few TRBJ1-5
TGTGCCAGCAGTTTGGCCCTTGGGGGGCGGTTCTTTGGCTACACCTTC CASSLALGGRFFGYTF NA TRBV28 NA TRBJ1-2
TGCAGTGCGAGACAGGGCGGTGGGGCCAACGTCCTGACTTTC CSARQGGGANVLTF TRBD1 TRBV20-1 NA TRBJ2-6
TGTGCCAGCAGTTTAAGAGACTCGGTTTTTAATGAGCAGTTCTTC CASSLRDSVFNEQFF NA TRBV27 NA TRBJ2-1
TGCAGTGCTGAAACTAGCGGGAGTAGGGGTGAGCAGTTCTTC CSAETSGSRGEQFF TRBD2 TRBV20-1 NA TRBJ2-1
TGCAGTGCCCAAGCCTCGGGTCAATATCAGCCCCAGCATTTT CSAQASGQYQPQHF NA TRBV20-1 few TRBJ1-5
TGTGCCAGCAGTTACCCGGGACTAGCGGGCTACAATGAGCAGTTCTTC CASSYPGLAGYNEQFF TRBD2 TRBV6-2/TRBV6-3 NA TRBJ2-1
TGTGCCAGCAGTTACTCGATCTCCGGGACAGGGACGAACACCGGGGAGCTGTTTTTT CASSYSISGTGTNTGELFF TRBD1 TRBV6-5 few TRBJ2-2
NA CASSSSTSGRLKQYF NA TRBV6-5 NA TRBJ2-7
TGTGCCAGCAGTCCTCGGAGGGAGCAGTACTTC CASSPRREQYF NA TRBV12-3/TRBV12-4 NA TRBJ2-7
TGCAGTGCTAGAGATCGAATCCGGCTCCGTTGGCATGAGCAGTTCTTC CSARDRIRLRWHEQFF NA TRBV20-1 NA TRBJ2-1
TGCAGTGCTAGGGGGCAGGGGGGGAGCCAGTACGAGCAGTACTTC CSARGQGGSQYEQYF NA TRBV20-1 NA TRBJ2-7
TGTGCCAGCTCCCAAACAGCGGGACAGAACACTGAAGCTTTCTTT CASSQTAGQNTEAFF NA TRBV18 few TRBJ1-1
TGTGCCAGCAGCTTGGGACCCGTAGCCAAAAACATTCAGTACTTC CASSLGPVAKNIQYF NA TRBV5-5 NA TRBJ2-4
TGTGCCAGCAGCTTATACGTCCGTTGGGCTCACAATGAGCAGTTCTTC CASSLYVRWAHNEQFF NA TRBV7-8 large TRBJ2-1